Sequencing of this T cell receptor (beta chain) was carried out in a study of T cells in Graves' hyperthyroidism and ophthalmopathy. Worth noting for this clonotype: Its target is not known.

It was RNA transcripts that yielded the amplified TCR beta CDR3 regions. The TCR CDR3 was amplified in a first-round RT-PCR using the HTBI primer set. TCRdb analysed the multiplex PCR reads with MiXCR anew, one entry per CDR3 protein. Counted here are about 500,000 distinct CDR3 sequences, around 15% occurring once; the ten biggest clones make up about 29%. Study-level findings and limits: Blood also showed most of the thyroid clonotypes that were expanded above 0.001.

The germline gives CDR1 LNHDA, CDR2 SQIVND (reference sequence). The CDR3 is 15 amino acids. The V and J ends lost 5 bases and 8 bases respectively, with 18 bases between them. The chain uses TRBV19 and TRBJ1-4; no firm D call. The clonotype originates from a woman aged 25 to 39 with Graves' ophthalmopathy. Sequencing was performed on blood. CDR3 loop: CASSPGFGNSEKLFF. The DNA of the CDR3 is TGTGCCAGTAGTCCCGGCTTTGGTAACTCAGAAAAACTGTTTTTT.